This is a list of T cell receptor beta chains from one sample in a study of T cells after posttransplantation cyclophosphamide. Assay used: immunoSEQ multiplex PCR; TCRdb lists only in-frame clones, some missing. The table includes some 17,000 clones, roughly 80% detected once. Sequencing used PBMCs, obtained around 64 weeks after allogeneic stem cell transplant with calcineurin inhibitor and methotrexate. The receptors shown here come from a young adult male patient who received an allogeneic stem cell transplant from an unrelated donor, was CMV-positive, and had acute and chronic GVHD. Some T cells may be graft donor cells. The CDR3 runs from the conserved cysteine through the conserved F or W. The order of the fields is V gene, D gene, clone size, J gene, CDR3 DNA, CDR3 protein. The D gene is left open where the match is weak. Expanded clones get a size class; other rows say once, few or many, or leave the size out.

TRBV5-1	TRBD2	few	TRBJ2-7	TGCGCCAGCACGGCCCCTGGCGGGGGATCCTACGAGCAGTACTTC	CASTAPGGGSYEQYF
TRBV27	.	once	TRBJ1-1	TGTGCCAGCAGTTTAGAGTCGACAGTGAACACTGAAGCTTTCTTT	CASSLESTVNTEAFF
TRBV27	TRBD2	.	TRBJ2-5	TGTGCCAGCAGTTTGACGGGGGGAGAGACCCAGTACTTC	CASSLTGGETQYF
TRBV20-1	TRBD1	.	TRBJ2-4	TGCAGTGCTGACAGGGCCGACATTCAGTACTTC	CSADRADIQYF
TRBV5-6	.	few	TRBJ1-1	TGTGCCAGCAGTTTGGACACCGGGGACACTGAAGCTTTCTTT	CASSLDTGDTEAFF
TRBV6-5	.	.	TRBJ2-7	TGTGCCAGCAGCCCCCTGGGGGCTATCTCCTACGAGCAGTACTTC	CASSPLGAISYEQYF
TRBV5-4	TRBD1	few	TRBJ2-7	TGTGCCAGCAGCTTCGGGACAGGGAAGTACGAGCAGTACTTC	CASSFGTGKYEQYF
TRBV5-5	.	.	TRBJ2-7	TGTGCCAGCAGCTTGGGGCAGGCGAGCTCCTACGAGCAGTACTTC	CASSLGQASSYEQYF
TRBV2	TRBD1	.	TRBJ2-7	TGTGCCAGCAGTGCCGGGACAGGGAAGAACGAGCAGTACTTC	CASSAGTGKNEQYF
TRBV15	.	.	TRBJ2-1	TGTGCCACCAGCGGACAAGGACCCTTTAATCAGCAGTTCTTC	CATSGQGPFNQQFF
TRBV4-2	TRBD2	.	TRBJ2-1	TGTGCCAGCAGCCACGGGAGGTCAGCCTACAATGAGCAGTTCTTC	CASSHGRSAYNEQFF
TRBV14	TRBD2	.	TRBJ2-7	TGTGCCAGCAGGTCGGGGACTAGGAAGAGTGAGCAGTACTTC	CASRSGTRKSEQYF
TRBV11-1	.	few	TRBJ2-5	TGTGCCAGCAGCTTGTCTATCCTAGACGGGGAGACCCAGTACTTC	CASSLSILDGETQYF
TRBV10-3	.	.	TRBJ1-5	TGTGCCATCAGTGAGAGACAGCAAAATCAGCCCCAGCATTTT	CAISERQQNQPQHF
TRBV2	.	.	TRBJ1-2	TGTGCCCTGGGGGGACTACAGGGCCCTGGCTACACCTTC	CALGGLQGPGYTF
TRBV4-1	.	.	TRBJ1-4	TGCGCCAGCAGCCACCAGGGGACTAATGAAAAACTGTTTTTT	CASSHQGTNEKLFF
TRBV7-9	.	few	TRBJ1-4	TGTGCCAGCAGTAGGGACAATGGCCCTAATGAAAAACTGTTTTTT	CASSRDNGPNEKLFF
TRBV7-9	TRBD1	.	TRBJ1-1	TGTGCCAGCAGCTTAGCGCTGACAGGGGGAGGTCTGACTGAAGCTTTCTTT	CASSLALTGGGLTEAFF
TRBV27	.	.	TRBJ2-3	TGTGCCAGCAGTTCGATACTAGGTAACATCGTAACAGATACGCAGTATTTT	CASSSILGNIVTDTQYF
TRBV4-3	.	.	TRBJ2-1	TGCGCCAGCAGCCAGGGTTTCGCGGATTACAATGAGCAGTTCTTC	CASSQGFADYNEQFF
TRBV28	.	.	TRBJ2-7	TGTGCCAGCAGTCCCGGACAGACCTACGAGCAGTACTTC	CASSPGQTYEQYF
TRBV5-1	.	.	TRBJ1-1	TGCGCCAGCAACATGGGGGGGTCGGGGGGGTACACTGAAGCTTTCTTT	CASNMGGSGGYTEAFF
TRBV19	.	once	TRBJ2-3	TGTGCCAGTAGCGGGAGCACAGATACGCAGTATTTT	CASSGSTDTQYF